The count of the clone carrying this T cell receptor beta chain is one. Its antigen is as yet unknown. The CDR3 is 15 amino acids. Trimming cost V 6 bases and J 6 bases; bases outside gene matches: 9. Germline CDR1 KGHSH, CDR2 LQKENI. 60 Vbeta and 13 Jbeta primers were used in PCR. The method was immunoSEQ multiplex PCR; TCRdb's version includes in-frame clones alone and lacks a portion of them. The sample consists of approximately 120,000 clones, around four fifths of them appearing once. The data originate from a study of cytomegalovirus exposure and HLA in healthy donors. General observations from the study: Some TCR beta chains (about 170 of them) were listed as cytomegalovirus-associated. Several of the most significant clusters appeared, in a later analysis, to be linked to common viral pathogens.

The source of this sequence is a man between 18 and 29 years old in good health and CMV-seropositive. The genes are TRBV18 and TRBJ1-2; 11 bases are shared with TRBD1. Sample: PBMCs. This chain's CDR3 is CASSPGDRGRDGYTF. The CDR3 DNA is TGTGCCAGCTCTCCGGGGGACAGGGGGAGAGATGGCTACACCTTC.